The T cell receptor beta chain under discussion was sequenced for a study of T-cell reconstitution after alpha-beta-depleted transplantation in children. The TCRbeta library incorporated unique molecular identifiers. TCRdb ran MiXCR on the PCR reads and lists one entry per CDR3 protein. The sample records about 400,000 distinct CDR3 sequences, roughly 20% being singletons. This clonotype was detected a few times. Here the sequenced sample was PBMCs from the stem cell graft donor, taken from the stem cell graft. The source of this sequence is a human donor who donated a stem cell graft to a child with acute myeloid leukemia.

The CDR3 loop is CASSRALGENEQFF. DNA of the CDR3: TGTGCCAGCAGCCGAGCCCTGGGGGAAAATGAGCAGTTCTTC. V usage is TRBV5-4 and J usage is TRBJ2-1, with D possibly being TRBD1 or TRBD2 (5 bases each). V lost 4 bases, J lost 7 bases, and 15 bases lay in between. This CDR3 spans 14 amino acids. The V gene's germline CDR1 is SGHNT and CDR2 YYREEE (reference sequence).